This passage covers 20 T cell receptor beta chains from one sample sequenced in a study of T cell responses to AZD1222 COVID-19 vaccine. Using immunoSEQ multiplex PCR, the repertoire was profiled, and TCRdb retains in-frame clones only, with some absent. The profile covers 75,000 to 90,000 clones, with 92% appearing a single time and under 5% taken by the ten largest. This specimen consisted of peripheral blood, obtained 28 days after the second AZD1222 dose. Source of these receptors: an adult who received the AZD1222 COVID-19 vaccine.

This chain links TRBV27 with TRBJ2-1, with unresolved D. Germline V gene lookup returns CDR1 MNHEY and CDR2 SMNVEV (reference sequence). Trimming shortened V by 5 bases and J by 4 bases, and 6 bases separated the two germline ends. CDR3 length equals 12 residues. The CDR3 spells CASSSLYNEQFF. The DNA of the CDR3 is TGTGCCAGCAGTAGTCTTTACAATGAGCAGTTCTTC.

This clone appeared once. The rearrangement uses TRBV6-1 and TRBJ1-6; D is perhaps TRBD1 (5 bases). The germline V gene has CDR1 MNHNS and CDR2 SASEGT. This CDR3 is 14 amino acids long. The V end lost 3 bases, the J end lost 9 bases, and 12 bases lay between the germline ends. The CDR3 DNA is TGTGCCAGCAGTGAGTGGGGGTACGGTTCACCCCTCCACTTT. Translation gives CASSEWGYGSPLHF.

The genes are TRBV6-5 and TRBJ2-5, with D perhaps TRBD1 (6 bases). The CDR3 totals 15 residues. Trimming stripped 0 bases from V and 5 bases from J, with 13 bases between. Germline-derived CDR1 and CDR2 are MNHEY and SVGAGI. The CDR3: CASSYSTGTGETQYF. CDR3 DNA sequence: TGTGCCAGCAGTTACTCAACAGGGACGGGGGAGACCCAGTACTTC.

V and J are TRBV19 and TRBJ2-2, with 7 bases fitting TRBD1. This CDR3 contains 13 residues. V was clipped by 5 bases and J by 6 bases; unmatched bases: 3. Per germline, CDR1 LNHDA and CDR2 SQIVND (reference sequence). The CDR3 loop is CASSPTGPGELFF. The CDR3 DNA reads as TGTGCCAGTAGTCCGACAGGGCCCGGGGAGCTGTTTTTT.

CDR3: CASSYGGSGANVLTF. CDR3 DNA sequence: TGTGCCAGCAGTTATGGAGGGTCTGGGGCCAACGTCCTGACTTTC. The V gene is TRBV6-5, the J gene TRBJ2-6; D is perhaps TRBD2 (6 bases). CDR3 size: 15 residues. CDR1 MNHEY and CDR2 SVGAGI come from the germline V gene. V lost 3 bases, J lost 1 base, and 7 bases lay in between.

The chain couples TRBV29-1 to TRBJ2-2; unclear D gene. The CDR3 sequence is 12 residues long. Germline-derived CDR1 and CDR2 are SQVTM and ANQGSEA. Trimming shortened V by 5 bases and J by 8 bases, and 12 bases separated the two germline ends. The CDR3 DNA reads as TGCAGCGTTAATCGTGGCCGGGGGGAGCTGTTTTTT. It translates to CSVNRGRGELFF.

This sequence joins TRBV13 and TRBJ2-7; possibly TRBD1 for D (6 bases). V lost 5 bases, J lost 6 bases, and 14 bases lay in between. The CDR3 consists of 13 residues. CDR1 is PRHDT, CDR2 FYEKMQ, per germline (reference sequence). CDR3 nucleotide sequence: TGTGCCAGCAGCCAACAGGGCCCGGGCGAGCAGTACTTC. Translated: CASSQQGPGEQYF.

CDR3: CASGIGGGMNTEAFF. In DNA form, the CDR3 reads TGTGCTAGTGGCATAGGGGGGGGAATGAACACTGAAGCTTTCTTT. This chain links TRBV12-5 with TRBJ1-1, with D possibly TRBD1 on 6 matching bases. The CDR3 extends over 15 amino acids. The V gene's germline CDR1 is LGHNT and CDR2 FRNRAP. Trimming took 6 bases from V and 0 from J, leaving 14 bases between them.

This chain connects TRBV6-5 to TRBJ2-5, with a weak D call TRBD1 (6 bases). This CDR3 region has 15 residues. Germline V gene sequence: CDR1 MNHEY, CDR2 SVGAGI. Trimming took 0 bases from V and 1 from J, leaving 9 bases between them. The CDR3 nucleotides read TGTGCCAGCAGTTACTCCGAACAGGGCCAAGAGACCCAGTACTTC. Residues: CASSYSEQGQETQYF.

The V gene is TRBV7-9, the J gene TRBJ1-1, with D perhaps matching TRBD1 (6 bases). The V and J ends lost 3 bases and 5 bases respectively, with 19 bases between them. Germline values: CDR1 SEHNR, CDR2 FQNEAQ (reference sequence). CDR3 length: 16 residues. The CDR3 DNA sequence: TGTGCCAGCAGCTTTACCCTCATTCAGGGGAGTACTGAAGCTTTCTTT. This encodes CASSFTLIQGSTEAFF.

This CDR3 reads CASRQPNTGELFF. CDR3 coding DNA: TGTGCCAGCAGGCAGCCGAACACCGGGGAGCTGTTTTTT. The chain joins TRBV28 to TRBJ2-2, with D unresolved. The V end lost 6 bases, the J end lost 0 bases, and 5 bases lay between the germline ends. CDR3 length: 13 amino acids. CDR1 and CDR2 from the germline V gene are MDHEN and SYDVKM.

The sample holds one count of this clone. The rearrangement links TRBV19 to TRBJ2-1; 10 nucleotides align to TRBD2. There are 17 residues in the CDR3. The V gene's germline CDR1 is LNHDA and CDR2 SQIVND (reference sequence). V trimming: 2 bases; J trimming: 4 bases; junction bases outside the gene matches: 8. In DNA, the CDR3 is TGTGCCAGTAGTATACAAGCGGGGGGGAGCGTTTACAATGAGCAGTTCTTC. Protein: CASSIQAGGSVYNEQFF.

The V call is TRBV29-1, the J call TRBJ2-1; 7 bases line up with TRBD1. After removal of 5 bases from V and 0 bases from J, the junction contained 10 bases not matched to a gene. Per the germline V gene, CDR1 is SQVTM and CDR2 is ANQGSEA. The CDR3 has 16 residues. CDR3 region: CSVRGQGEASYNEQFF. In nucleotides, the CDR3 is TGCAGCGTTAGGGGGCAGGGAGAGGCCTCCTACAATGAGCAGTTCTTC.

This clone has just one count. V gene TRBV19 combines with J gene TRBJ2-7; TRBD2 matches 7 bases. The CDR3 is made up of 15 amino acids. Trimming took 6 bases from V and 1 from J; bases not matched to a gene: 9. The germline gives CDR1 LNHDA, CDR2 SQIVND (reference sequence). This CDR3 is CASRSSGSYSYEQYF. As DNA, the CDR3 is TGTGCCAGTAGGTCTAGCGGTTCTTATTCCTACGAGCAGTACTTC.

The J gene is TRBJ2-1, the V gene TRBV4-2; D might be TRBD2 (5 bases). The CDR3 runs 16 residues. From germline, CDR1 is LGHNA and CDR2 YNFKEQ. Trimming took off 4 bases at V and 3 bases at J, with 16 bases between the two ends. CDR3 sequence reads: CASSPPERNYYNEQFF. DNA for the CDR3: TGTGCCAGCAGCCCCCCGGAGCGGAACTACTACAATGAGCAGTTCTTC.

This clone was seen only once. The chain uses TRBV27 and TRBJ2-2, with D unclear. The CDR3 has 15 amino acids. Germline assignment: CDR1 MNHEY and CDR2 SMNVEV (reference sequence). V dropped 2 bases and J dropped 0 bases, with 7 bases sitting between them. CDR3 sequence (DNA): TGTGCCAGCAGTTTAAGGCAGCCGAACACCGGGGAGCTGTTTTTT. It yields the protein CASSLRQPNTGELFF.

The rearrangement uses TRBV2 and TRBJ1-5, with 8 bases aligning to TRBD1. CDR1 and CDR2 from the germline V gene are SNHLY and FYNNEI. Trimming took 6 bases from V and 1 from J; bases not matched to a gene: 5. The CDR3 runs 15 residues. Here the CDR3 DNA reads TGTGCCAGCAGCCCCGACAGGGGCAGCAATCAGCCCCAGCATTTT. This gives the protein CASSPDRGSNQPQHF.

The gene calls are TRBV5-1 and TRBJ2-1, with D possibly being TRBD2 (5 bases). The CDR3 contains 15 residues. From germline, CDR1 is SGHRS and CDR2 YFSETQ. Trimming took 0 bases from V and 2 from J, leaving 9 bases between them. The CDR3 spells CASSLGRSAYNEQFF. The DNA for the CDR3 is TGCGCCAGCAGCTTGGGGAGGTCGGCCTACAATGAGCAGTTCTTC.

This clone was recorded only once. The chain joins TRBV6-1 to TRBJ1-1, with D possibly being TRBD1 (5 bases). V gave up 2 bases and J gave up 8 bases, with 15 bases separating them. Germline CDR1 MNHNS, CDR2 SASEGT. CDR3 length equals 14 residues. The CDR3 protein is CASSERGPGGEAFF. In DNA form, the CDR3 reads TGTGCCAGCAGTGAAAGGGGTCCGGGAGGAGAAGCTTTCTTT.

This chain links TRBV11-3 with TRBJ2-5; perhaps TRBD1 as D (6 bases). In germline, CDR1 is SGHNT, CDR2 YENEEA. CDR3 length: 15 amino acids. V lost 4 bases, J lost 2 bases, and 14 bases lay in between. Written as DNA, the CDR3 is TGTGCCAGCAGCTCAGGACAGAGGGGACAAGAGACCCAGTACTTC. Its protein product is CASSSGQRGQETQYF.